The entry below gives a single TCR beta chain sequence along with its context. Authors' analysis steps: Quantification of nucleated cells was approximated via reference gene primer amplification. Here immunoSEQ multiplex PCR was the method, and the copy in TCRdb shows in-frame clones only, minus some. That table gives V, J and clone size, and the DNA gave D and trimming. This sample has 200,000 or so clones, with 70% to 90% found just once. Germline CDR1 is SGHTA and CDR2 is FQGNSA. Trimming removed 5 bases from V and 2 bases from J; junction bases left unmatched: 5. The CDR3 length is 15 residues. This entry is derived from a study of blood T cell repertoires in COVID-19.

The chain has TRBV7-2 and TRBJ2-1, with 8 bases identical to TRBD2. The receptor comes from a person in their 70s with COVID-19, enrolled during active disease. The sequenced sample was peripheral blood. The CDR3 reads CASSASGSPYNEQFF. Written as DNA, the CDR3 is TGTGCCAGCAGCGCGAGCGGGAGTCCCTACAATGAGCAGTTCTTC.